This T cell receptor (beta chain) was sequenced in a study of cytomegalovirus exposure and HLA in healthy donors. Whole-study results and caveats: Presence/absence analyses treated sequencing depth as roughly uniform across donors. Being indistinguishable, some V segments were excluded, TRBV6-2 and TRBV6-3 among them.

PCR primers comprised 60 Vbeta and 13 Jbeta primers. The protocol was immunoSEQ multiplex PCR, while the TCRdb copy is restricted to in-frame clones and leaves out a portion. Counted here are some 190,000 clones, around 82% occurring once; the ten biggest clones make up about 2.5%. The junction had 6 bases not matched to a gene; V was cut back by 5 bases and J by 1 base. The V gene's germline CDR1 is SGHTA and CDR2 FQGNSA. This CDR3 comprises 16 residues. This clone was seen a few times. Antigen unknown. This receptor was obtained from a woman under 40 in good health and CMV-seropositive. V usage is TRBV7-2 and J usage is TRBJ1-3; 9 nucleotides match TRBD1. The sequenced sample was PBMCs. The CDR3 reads CASSVTGGRSGNTIYF. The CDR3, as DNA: TGTGCCAGCAGCGTAACAGGGGGCAGATCTGGAAACACCATATATTTT. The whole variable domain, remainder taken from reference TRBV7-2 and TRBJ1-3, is GAGVSQSPSNKVTEKGKDVELRCDPISGHTALYWYRQSLGQGLEFLIYFQGNSAPDKSGLPSDRFSAERTGGSVSTLTIQRTQQEDSAVYLCASSVTGGRSGNTIYFGEGSWLTVV.